This is a list of T cell receptor beta chains from one sample in a study of T cell repertoires in cytomegalovirus infection. Antigens of these TCRs are unknown. TCRdb reprocessed the reads via MiXCR and lists one record per CDR3 protein. This sample has 45,000 to 75,000 distinct CDR3 sequences, with about 33% found just once. The sequencing input was PBMCs, sequenced either directly or after in vitro stimulation (not recorded which). These receptors all come from a human donor in good health (CMV status not recorded). Some clones in this sample may be carry-over from other donors' samples. CDR3s include the opening cysteine and the closing phenylalanine or tryptophan. D genes are given only for firm matches. A clone size is listed for some rows: how often the clone was seen (once, few, many), or a class if it is expanded.

v_gene: TRBV7-2; d_gene: NA; abundance: few; len: 14; j_gene: TRBJ2-3; CDR3aa: CASSLGLYTDTQYF; CDR3nt: TGTGCCAGCAGCTTAGGCCTTTACACAGATACGCAGTATTTT
v_gene: TRBV9; d_gene: NA; abundance: NA; len: 15; j_gene: TRBJ2-7; CDR3aa: CASSVEGGASYEQYF; CDR3nt: TGTGCCAGCAGCGTAGAGGGGGGCGCCTCCTACGAGCAGTACTTC
v_gene: TRBV19; d_gene: NA; abundance: once; len: 13; j_gene: TRBJ1-1; CDR3aa: CATSPWRVTEAFF; CDR3nt: TGTGCCACCTCGCCATGGAGGGTCACTGAAGCTTTCTTT
v_gene: TRBV11-2; d_gene: NA; abundance: NA; len: 16; j_gene: TRBJ1-1; CDR3aa: CASSHLRGLVHTEAFF; CDR3nt: TGTGCCAGCAGCCATCTCAGGGGACTTGTACACACTGAAGCTTTCTTT
v_gene: TRBV7-2; d_gene: TRBD1; abundance: NA; len: 17; j_gene: TRBJ2-1; CDR3aa: CASSLALRTGSYNEQFF; CDR3nt: TGTGCCAGCAGCTTAGCGCTTAGGACAGGGTCCTACAATGAGCAGTTCTTC
v_gene: TRBV7-2; d_gene: NA; abundance: few; len: 15; j_gene: TRBJ1-5; CDR3aa: CASSLGAGVHQPQHF; CDR3nt: TGTGCCAGCAGCTTAGGAGCCGGGGTTCATCAGCCCCAGCATTTT
v_gene: TRBV7-2; d_gene: TRBD2; abundance: many; len: 15; j_gene: TRBJ2-5; CDR3aa: CASSLDGGREETQYF; CDR3nt: TGTGCCAGCAGCTTAGACGGCGGGAGGGAAGAGACCCAGTACTTC
v_gene: TRBV19; d_gene: NA; abundance: NA; len: 14; j_gene: TRBJ1-2; CDR3aa: CASSIGGSQYGYTF; CDR3nt: TGTGCCAGTAGTATTGGAGGGTCTCAGTATGGCTACACCTTC
v_gene: TRBV6-2/TRBV6-3; d_gene: NA; abundance: NA; len: 11; j_gene: TRBJ2-7; CDR3aa: CASGGAYEQYF; CDR3nt: TGTGCCAGCGGGGGAGCCTACGAGCAGTACTTC
v_gene: TRBV7-9; d_gene: NA; abundance: few; len: 14; j_gene: TRBJ2-3; CDR3aa: CASSLVSSTDTQYF; CDR3nt: TGTGCCAGCAGCTTAGTATCGAGCACAGATACGCAGTATTTT
v_gene: TRBV12-3/TRBV12-4; d_gene: NA; abundance: once; len: 14; j_gene: TRBJ2-3; CDR3aa: CASSVGLYTDTQYF; CDR3nt: TGTGCCAGCAGTGTGGGACTGTACACAGATACGCAGTATTTT
v_gene: TRBV2; d_gene: NA; abundance: NA; len: 12; j_gene: TRBJ1-3; CDR3aa: CASSDRTDTIYF; CDR3nt: TGTGCCAGCAGTGACCGTACGGACACCATATATTTT
v_gene: TRBV2; d_gene: NA; abundance: NA; len: 12; j_gene: TRBJ1-2; CDR3aa: CASSLIEGGYTF; CDR3nt: TGTGCCAGCAGCCTTATTGAGGGGGGCTACACCTTC
v_gene: TRBV6-5; d_gene: NA; abundance: NA; len: 16; j_gene: TRBJ1-3; CDR3aa: CASRDRTGDSGNTIYF; CDR3nt: TGTGCCAGCAGAGACAGGACTGGCGACTCTGGAAACACCATATATTTT
v_gene: TRBV5-6; d_gene: TRBD2; abundance: few; len: 15; j_gene: TRBJ2-1; CDR3aa: CASSATSGAYNEQFF; CDR3nt: TGTGCCAGCAGCGCAACTAGCGGAGCCTACAATGAGCAGTTCTTC
v_gene: TRBV7-2; d_gene: TRBD1; abundance: many; len: 14; j_gene: TRBJ1-2; CDR3aa: CASSLGSLTGGNTF; CDR3nt: TGTGCCAGCAGCTTAGGATCCCTGACAGGGGGGAACACCTTC
v_gene: TRBV27; d_gene: NA; abundance: few; len: 13; j_gene: TRBJ2-7; CDR3aa: CASSIGTSYEQYF; CDR3nt: TGTGCCAGCAGTATCGGGACAAGTTACGAGCAGTACTTC
v_gene: TRBV7-2; d_gene: TRBD1; abundance: few; len: 13; j_gene: TRBJ1-5; CDR3aa: CASSLGQEQPQHF; CDR3nt: TGTGCCAGCAGCCTCGGACAGGAACAGCCCCAGCATTTT
v_gene: TRBV5-1; d_gene: TRBD2; abundance: NA; len: 19; j_gene: TRBJ2-1; CDR3aa: CASSTSGRGGHLSYNEQFF; CDR3nt: TGCGCCAGCAGTACTAGCGGGAGAGGAGGCCATCTGTCGTACAATGAGCAGTTCTTC
v_gene: TRBV6-6; d_gene: NA; abundance: few; len: 11; j_gene: TRBJ2-2; CDR3aa: CASRFYYGLFF; CDR3nt: TGTGCCAGCAGGTTTTACTATGGGCTGTTTTTT
v_gene: TRBV11-2; d_gene: NA; abundance: NA; len: 13; j_gene: TRBJ2-1; CDR3aa: CASSLDRGNEQFF; CDR3nt: TGTGCCAGCAGCTTAGACAGGGGTAATGAGCAGTTCTTC
v_gene: TRBV6-1; d_gene: NA; abundance: many; len: 13; j_gene: TRBJ1-6; CDR3aa: CASRNTYNSPLHF; CDR3nt: TGTGCCAGCAGGAACACTTATAATTCACCCCTCCACTTT
v_gene: TRBV7-8; d_gene: NA; abundance: many; len: 17; j_gene: TRBJ2-7; CDR3aa: CASSTKVGTPNSYEQYF; CDR3nt: TGTGCCAGCAGCACCAAAGTTGGGACACCGAACTCCTACGAGCAGTACTTC
v_gene: TRBV20-1; d_gene: TRBD1; abundance: NA; len: 12; j_gene: TRBJ1-1; CDR3aa: CSAQTGTAEAFF; CDR3nt: TGCAGTGCCCAAACCGGGACAGCCGAAGCTTTCTTT
v_gene: TRBV7-6; d_gene: NA; abundance: few; len: 14; j_gene: TRBJ1-2; CDR3aa: CASSQWGDKRGYTF; CDR3nt: TGTGCCAGCAGCCAATGGGGGGACAAGCGTGGCTACACCTTC
v_gene: TRBV7-2; d_gene: TRBD1; abundance: few; len: 14; j_gene: TRBJ1-4; CDR3aa: CASSSDRAGEKLFF; CDR3nt: TGTGCCAGCAGCTCGGACAGGGCGGGTGAAAAACTGTTTTTT
v_gene: TRBV15; d_gene: NA; abundance: few; len: 13; j_gene: TRBJ1-5; CDR3aa: CATSRVLNQPQHF; CDR3nt: TGTGCCACCAGCAGGGTATTAAATCAGCCCCAGCATTTT
v_gene: TRBV11-2; d_gene: NA; abundance: NA; len: 15; j_gene: TRBJ2-2; CDR3aa: CASSHQGSNTGELFF; CDR3nt: TGTGCCAGCAGCCACCAAGGGTCGAACACCGGGGAGCTGTTTTTT
v_gene: TRBV24-1; d_gene: TRBD2; abundance: NA; len: 16; j_gene: TRBJ2-5; CDR3aa: CATSDATSGRQETQYF; CDR3nt: TGTGCCACCAGTGATGCGACTAGCGGGAGACAAGAGACCCAGTACTTC
v_gene: TRBV6-1; d_gene: TRBD1; abundance: medium-sized; len: 14; j_gene: TRBJ1-2; CDR3aa: CASSQQGGSVGYTF; CDR3nt: TGTGCCAGCAGTCAACAGGGGGGTTCGGTGGGCTACACCTTC
v_gene: TRBV2; d_gene: NA; abundance: NA; len: 13; j_gene: TRBJ1-1; CDR3aa: CASAQDRNTEAFF; CDR3nt: TGTGCCAGCGCCCAGGACAGGAACACTGAAGCTTTCTTT
v_gene: TRBV7-4; d_gene: NA; abundance: NA; len: 12; j_gene: TRBJ1-5; CDR3aa: CASSPSGQPQHF; CDR3nt: TGTGCCAGCAGCCCTTCGGGACAGCCCCAGCATTTT
v_gene: TRBV29-1; d_gene: TRBD2; abundance: few; len: 14; j_gene: TRBJ2-1; CDR3aa: CSVELAGGLYEQFF; CDR3nt: TGCAGCGTTGAACTAGCGGGGGGGCTCTATGAGCAGTTCTTC
v_gene: TRBV27; d_gene: NA; abundance: few; len: 17; j_gene: TRBJ1-5; CDR3aa: CASSPIRQANWVQPQHF; CDR3nt: TGTGCCAGCAGTCCCATCCGACAGGCCAATTGGGTTCAGCCCCAGCATTTT
v_gene: TRBV2; d_gene: NA; abundance: NA; len: 14; j_gene: TRBJ1-2; CDR3aa: CASSLESRDYGYTF; CDR3nt: TGTGCCAGCAGTTTGGAGAGTCGGGACTATGGCTACACCTTC
v_gene: TRBV6-2/TRBV6-3; d_gene: TRBD1; abundance: NA; len: 15; j_gene: TRBJ2-3; CDR3aa: CASSPPGQGQVTQYF; CDR3nt: TGTGCCAGCAGCCCGCCGGGACAGGGACAGGTTACGCAGTATTTT
v_gene: TRBV5-1; d_gene: NA; abundance: NA; len: 18; j_gene: TRBJ2-6; CDR3aa: CASSPRGLSLSGANVLTF; CDR3nt: TGCGCCAGCAGCCCTCGAGGGCTCAGCCTCTCTGGGGCCAACGTCCTGACTTTC
v_gene: TRBV20-1; d_gene: NA; abundance: few; len: 14; j_gene: TRBJ1-5; CDR3aa: CSASDPVGDQPQHF; CDR3nt: TGCAGTGCCTCGGATCCGGTAGGGGATCAGCCCCAGCATTTT
v_gene: TRBV24-1; d_gene: TRBD2; abundance: few; len: 17; j_gene: TRBJ2-1; CDR3aa: CATSDLERETPYNEQFF; CDR3nt: TGTGCCACCAGTGATTTGGAGCGGGAGACCCCCTACAATGAGCAGTTCTTC
v_gene: TRBV5-6; d_gene: NA; abundance: NA; len: 15; j_gene: TRBJ2-1; CDR3aa: CASSSTGVWYNEQFF; CDR3nt: TGTGCCAGCAGCTCGACGGGGGTGTGGTACAATGAGCAGTTCTTC
v_gene: TRBV18; d_gene: NA; abundance: NA; len: 13; j_gene: TRBJ2-1; CDR3aa: CASYHPENYEQFF; CDR3nt: TGTGCCAGCTATCATCCGGAAAACTATGAGCAGTTCTTC
v_gene: TRBV6-5; d_gene: NA; abundance: NA; len: 14; j_gene: TRBJ2-7; CDR3aa: CATERRREPREQYF; CDR3nt: TGTGCCACCGAACGCCGCCGGGAGCCTCGCGAGCAGTACTTC
v_gene: TRBV7-9; d_gene: NA; abundance: NA; len: 15; j_gene: TRBJ2-5; CDR3aa: CASSLVNGPQETQYF; CDR3nt: TGTGCCAGCAGCTTAGTTAACGGACCCCAAGAGACCCAGTACTTC
v_gene: TRBV12-5; d_gene: TRBD1; abundance: NA; len: 13; j_gene: TRBJ1-2; CDR3aa: CASEGQMSDGYTF; CDR3nt: TGTGCTAGTGAGGGACAGATGTCGGATGGCTACACCTTC
v_gene: TRBV7-9; d_gene: NA; abundance: NA; len: 14; j_gene: TRBJ1-2; CDR3aa: CASSRAGRENGYTF; CDR3nt: TGTGCCAGCAGCCGCGCCGGCAGAGAAAATGGCTACACCTTC
v_gene: TRBV5-1; d_gene: NA; abundance: NA; len: 17; j_gene: TRBJ2-1; CDR3aa: CASSLARPGTSYNEQFF; CDR3nt: TGCGCCAGCAGCTTGGCACGCCCCGGAACCTCCTACAATGAGCAGTTCTTC
v_gene: TRBV7-6; d_gene: NA; abundance: NA; len: 15; j_gene: TRBJ2-7; CDR3aa: CASSLGRVNNYEQYF; CDR3nt: TGTGCCAGCAGCCTAGGTCGCGTGAATAACTACGAGCAGTACTTC
v_gene: TRBV12-3/TRBV12-4; d_gene: NA; abundance: NA; len: 13; j_gene: TRBJ1-5; CDR3aa: CASSLSLSEPQHF; CDR3nt: TGTGCCAGCAGTTTGTCGTTAAGCGAGCCCCAGCATTTT
v_gene: TRBV5-1; d_gene: NA; abundance: NA; len: 12; j_gene: TRBJ1-2; CDR3aa: CASSTNREGYTF; CDR3nt: TGCGCCAGCTCAACCAATAGGGAAGGCTACACCTTC
v_gene: TRBV20-1; d_gene: NA; abundance: NA; len: 13; j_gene: TRBJ1-5; CDR3aa: CSAREPGRQPQHF; CDR3nt: TGCAGTGCTAGAGAGCCGGGAAGACAGCCCCAGCATTTT